This is a list of T cell receptor beta chains from one sample in a study of cytomegalovirus exposure and HLA in healthy donors. Method: immunoSEQ multiplex PCR; TCRdb's copy keeps in-frame clones and lacks some. The sample has under 300,000 clones, approximately 86% seen once. Sequenced material: PBMCs. The receptors originated from a woman aged 18-29 years in good health and CMV-seronegative. Both conserved end residues are part of each CDR3. D genes are given only for firm matches. Only part of the rows carry a size: once, few, many, or a class if the clone is expanded.

cdr3_nt: TGTGCCAGCAGCTCCCTGACTAGCGGGGGGGTCTACAATGAGCAGTTCTTC; cdr3_aa: CASSSLTSGGVYNEQFF; j_call: TRBJ2-1; d_call: TRBD2; v_call: TRBV5-8; clone_size: .
cdr3_nt: TGTGCCAGCAGCTTTACGGGATCACCCTACGAGCAGTACTTC; cdr3_aa: CASSFTGSPYEQYF; j_call: TRBJ2-7; d_call: .; v_call: TRBV5-4; clone_size: once
cdr3_nt: TGTGCCAGCAGCTTGCCAACAGGGGGTGGCTACACCTTC; cdr3_aa: CASSLPTGGGYTF; j_call: TRBJ1-2; d_call: TRBD1; v_call: TRBV5-8; clone_size: .
cdr3_nt: TGTGCCAGCAGCCCGCTGGCAGGGGGACAGAGCTATGGCTACACCTTC; cdr3_aa: CASSPLAGGQSYGYTF; j_call: TRBJ1-2; d_call: TRBD1; v_call: TRBV5-6; clone_size: .
cdr3_nt: TGTGCCAGTAGGGACAGGGGGGCAACTAATGAAAAACTGTTTTTT; cdr3_aa: CASRDRGATNEKLFF; j_call: TRBJ1-4; d_call: TRBD1; v_call: TRBV6-1; clone_size: .
cdr3_nt: TGTGCCAGCAGGCCTAATGACAGGGATGGCGAGCAGTACTTC; cdr3_aa: CASRPNDRDGEQYF; j_call: TRBJ2-7; d_call: TRBD1; v_call: TRBV27; clone_size: .
cdr3_nt: TGCGCCAGCAGCTTGGACGGGAATCAGCCCCAGCATTTT; cdr3_aa: CASSLDGNQPQHF; j_call: TRBJ1-5; d_call: .; v_call: TRBV5-1; clone_size: .
cdr3_nt: TGTGCCAGCAGTGGACTATCGGACACTGAAGCTTTCTTT; cdr3_aa: CASSGLSDTEAFF; j_call: TRBJ1-1; d_call: .; v_call: TRBV5-8; clone_size: .
cdr3_nt: TGCGCCAGCAGGCAGGGCTCGAACACCGGGGAGCTGTTTTTT; cdr3_aa: CASRQGSNTGELFF; j_call: TRBJ2-2; d_call: .; v_call: TRBV5-1; clone_size: .
cdr3_nt: TGTGCCAGTCTCTCCTACGAGCAGTACTTC; cdr3_aa: CASLSYEQYF; j_call: TRBJ2-7; d_call: .; v_call: TRBV6-5; clone_size: .
cdr3_nt: TGCGCCAGCAGCCGCTCCGGGACAGGGTCTGAAAAACTGTTTTTT; cdr3_aa: CASSRSGTGSEKLFF; j_call: TRBJ1-4; d_call: TRBD1; v_call: TRBV4-3; clone_size: .
cdr3_nt: TGTGCCAGCTCACCGGACAGGAGCTCCTACGAGCAGTACTTC; cdr3_aa: CASSPDRSSYEQYF; j_call: TRBJ2-7; d_call: TRBD1; v_call: TRBV18; clone_size: few
cdr3_nt: TGTGCCAGCAGCTCCCGGGGGGGCTACTATGGCTACACCTTC; cdr3_aa: CASSSRGGYYGYTF; j_call: TRBJ1-2; d_call: .; v_call: TRBV11-2; clone_size: few
cdr3_nt: TGTGCCAGTCTCGATCCAGGATTCTACAATGAGCAGTTCTTC; cdr3_aa: CASLDPGFYNEQFF; j_call: TRBJ2-1; d_call: .; v_call: TRBV2; clone_size: .
cdr3_nt: TGCAGCGTTGATAAGGGACAGGGGGACACTGAAGCTTTCTTT; cdr3_aa: CSVDKGQGDTEAFF; j_call: TRBJ1-1; d_call: TRBD1; v_call: TRBV29-1; clone_size: few
cdr3_nt: TGTGCCAGCAGCGTAGGCCAGGGTAACTATGGCTACACCTTC; cdr3_aa: CASSVGQGNYGYTF; j_call: TRBJ1-2; d_call: .; v_call: TRBV9; clone_size: .
cdr3_nt: TGCGCCAGCAGCTTCTCCGGAGATACGCAGTATTTT; cdr3_aa: CASSFSGDTQYF; j_call: TRBJ2-3; d_call: .; v_call: TRBV5-1; clone_size: few
cdr3_nt: TGTGCCAGCAGTTACCGTGGCTCAAACATCAATCAGCCCCAGCATTTT; cdr3_aa: CASSYRGSNINQPQHF; j_call: TRBJ1-5; d_call: .; v_call: TRBV6-5; clone_size: .
cdr3_nt: TGTGCCAGCAGTTACACAGGTGTTTATGGCTACACCTTC; cdr3_aa: CASSYTGVYGYTF; j_call: TRBJ1-2; d_call: .; v_call: TRBV6-6; clone_size: .
cdr3_nt: TGTGCCAGCAGACCCGGGACTAGCGGAGGGAATGAGCAGTTCTTC; cdr3_aa: CASRPGTSGGNEQFF; j_call: TRBJ2-1; d_call: TRBD2; v_call: TRBV2; clone_size: .
cdr3_nt: TGTGCCAGTACGCGGCTAGCGGGAGTTGGGGAGCTGTTTTTT; cdr3_aa: CASTRLAGVGELFF; j_call: TRBJ2-2; d_call: TRBD2; v_call: TRBV19; clone_size: .
cdr3_nt: TGTGCCAGCAGCTCGGGACTAGCGGGCTCCTACGAGCAGTACTTC; cdr3_aa: CASSSGLAGSYEQYF; j_call: TRBJ2-7; d_call: TRBD2; v_call: TRBV5-8; clone_size: .
cdr3_nt: TGTGCCAGCAGCGAAGGACTAGATGGAAACATTCAGTACTTC; cdr3_aa: CASSEGLDGNIQYF; j_call: TRBJ2-4; d_call: TRBD2; v_call: TRBV27; clone_size: once
cdr3_nt: TGTGCCAGCAGCTTAGAAGAGGGCGCGGTACGGGAGACCCAGTACTTC; cdr3_aa: CASSLEEGAVRETQYF; j_call: TRBJ2-5; d_call: .; v_call: TRBV7-2; clone_size: .
cdr3_nt: TGTGCCAGCAGCCGTGGACAGGGGGACTCCTACGAGCAGTACTTC; cdr3_aa: CASSRGQGDSYEQYF; j_call: TRBJ2-7; d_call: TRBD1; v_call: TRBV6-5; clone_size: .
cdr3_nt: TGTGCCAGTACACCCACAACAGCGAACACTGAAGCTTTCTTT; cdr3_aa: CASTPTTANTEAFF; j_call: TRBJ1-1; d_call: .; v_call: TRBV19; clone_size: .
cdr3_nt: TGTGCCGGCGAGGACAGCTACAATGAGCAGTTCTTC; cdr3_aa: CAGEDSYNEQFF; j_call: TRBJ2-1; d_call: .; v_call: TRBV7-9; clone_size: .
cdr3_nt: TGTGCCAGCAGTGGACAGGGGCGCTATGGCTACACCTTC; cdr3_aa: CASSGQGRYGYTF; j_call: TRBJ1-2; d_call: TRBD1; v_call: TRBV2; clone_size: .
cdr3_nt: TGTGCCAGCAGTCCAGTAACAGGGTCCTATGGCTACACCTTC; cdr3_aa: CASSPVTGSYGYTF; j_call: TRBJ1-2; d_call: .; v_call: TRBV27; clone_size: .
cdr3_nt: TGTGCCAGCAGTTTCGGCAGGGGGCGGGAGTATGGCTACACCTTC; cdr3_aa: CASSFGRGREYGYTF; j_call: TRBJ1-2; d_call: TRBD1; v_call: TRBV28; clone_size: .
cdr3_nt: TGCAGCGGACAGGGGAGCGAGCAGTACTTC; cdr3_aa: CSGQGSEQYF; j_call: TRBJ2-7; d_call: TRBD1; v_call: TRBV29-1; clone_size: .
cdr3_nt: TGTGCCAGCAGCTTGCAAGGGGTAAGGGATTCACCCCTCCACTTT; cdr3_aa: CASSLQGVRDSPLHF; j_call: TRBJ1-6; d_call: .; v_call: TRBV5-5; clone_size: .
cdr3_nt: TGTGCCAGCAGCCCAAAAATGGACAGGGAACATGGCTACACCTTC; cdr3_aa: CASSPKMDREHGYTF; j_call: TRBJ1-2; d_call: TRBD1; v_call: TRBV9; clone_size: .
cdr3_nt: TGCGCCAGCAGCCAGAGGGGGTGGGATGAGCAGTTCTTC; cdr3_aa: CASSQRGWDEQFF; j_call: TRBJ2-1; d_call: .; v_call: TRBV4-3; clone_size: .
cdr3_nt: TGTGCCAGCAGCTTATTAGGGGGGACAGTCGCTTACAATGAGCAGTTCTTC; cdr3_aa: CASSLLGGTVAYNEQFF; j_call: TRBJ2-1; d_call: .; v_call: TRBV7-8; clone_size: .
cdr3_nt: TGTGCCAGCAAACGCCTTTCGGGTACGCAGTATTTT; cdr3_aa: CASKRLSGTQYF; j_call: TRBJ2-3; d_call: .; v_call: TRBV6-5; clone_size: .
cdr3_nt: TGTGCCAGCAGCGCCCAGACAGGTAGCACTGAAGCTTTCTTT; cdr3_aa: CASSAQTGSTEAFF; j_call: TRBJ1-1; d_call: .; v_call: TRBV9; clone_size: once
cdr3_nt: TGTGCCTGGAGTGAAGTTACAGGGGAGCCCCAGCATTTT; cdr3_aa: CAWSEVTGEPQHF; j_call: TRBJ1-5; d_call: TRBD1; v_call: TRBV30; clone_size: .
cdr3_nt: TGTGCCAGTAGATCCATCGGAGGGGTAGGGGAGCAGTACTTC; cdr3_aa: CASRSIGGVGEQYF; j_call: TRBJ2-7; d_call: .; v_call: TRBV19; clone_size: once
cdr3_nt: TGTGCCAGCAGCTCATTCGGGACACCCTACGAGCAGTACTTC; cdr3_aa: CASSSFGTPYEQYF; j_call: TRBJ2-7; d_call: .; v_call: TRBV11-3; clone_size: .
cdr3_nt: TGTGCCAGCATCGGCAGGGCTAATTCACCCCTCCACTTT; cdr3_aa: CASIGRANSPLHF; j_call: TRBJ1-6; d_call: .; v_call: TRBV6-5; clone_size: .
cdr3_nt: TGTGCCAGCAGCGGGAACCCGGGACAGGGGGCCCGTGGCTACACCTTC; cdr3_aa: CASSGNPGQGARGYTF; j_call: TRBJ1-2; d_call: TRBD1; v_call: TRBV6-4; clone_size: .
cdr3_nt: TGTGCCATCAGTGATTTTGTCCGGCGGGATACGCAGTATTTT; cdr3_aa: CAISDFVRRDTQYF; j_call: TRBJ2-3; d_call: .; v_call: TRBV10-3; clone_size: .
cdr3_nt: TGTGCCAGCAGCTTAGGTGGCGGGAGGGAGACCCAGTACTTC; cdr3_aa: CASSLGGGRETQYF; j_call: TRBJ2-5; d_call: TRBD2; v_call: TRBV7-2; clone_size: .
cdr3_nt: TGTGCCAGCACCTTATATGACAGTGTATTTTTC; cdr3_aa: CASTLYDSVFF; j_call: TRBJ2-7; d_call: .; v_call: TRBV28; clone_size: .